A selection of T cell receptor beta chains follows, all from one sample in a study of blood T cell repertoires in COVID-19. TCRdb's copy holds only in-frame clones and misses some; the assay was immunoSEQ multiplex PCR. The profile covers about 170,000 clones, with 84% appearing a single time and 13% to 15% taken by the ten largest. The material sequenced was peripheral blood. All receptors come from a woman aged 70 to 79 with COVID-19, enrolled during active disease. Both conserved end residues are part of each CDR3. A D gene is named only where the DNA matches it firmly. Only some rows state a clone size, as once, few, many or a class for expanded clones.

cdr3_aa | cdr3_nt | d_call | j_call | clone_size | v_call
CASSQEPRNTEAFF | TGTGCCAGCAGCCAAGAGCCGAGAAACACTGAAGCTTTCTTT | NA | TRBJ1-1 | once | TRBV4-2
CASSYRGTGLYEQYF | TGTGCCAGCAGTTACCGGGGGACGGGCCTCTACGAGCAGTACTTC | NA | TRBJ2-7 | few | TRBV6-5
CASSQTGTGPNYGYTF | TGCGCCAGCAGCCAGACCGGGACAGGCCCTAACTATGGCTACACCTTC | TRBD1 | TRBJ1-2 | NA | TRBV4-1
CASRSEAGLGGYTF | TGCGCCAGCAGATCTGAGGCGGGGTTAGGAGGCTACACCTTC | NA | TRBJ1-2 | NA | TRBV5-1
CASSQGQGGYGYTF | TGTGCCAGCAGCCAAGGACAGGGGGGCTATGGCTACACCTTC | TRBD1 | TRBJ1-2 | NA | TRBV3-1/TRBV3-2
CSVGQGGDQPQHF | TGCAGCGTTGGCCAGGGAGGAGACCAGCCCCAGCATTTT | NA | TRBJ1-5 | NA | TRBV29-1
CSVRVQETQYF | TGCAGTGTCCGTGTCCAAGAGACCCAGTACTTC | NA | TRBJ2-5 | few | TRBV20-1
CASSLGVQPQHF | TGTGCCAGCAGCTTGGGAGTACAGCCCCAGCATTTT | NA | TRBJ1-5 | NA | TRBV7-9
CASSPSGVSETQYF | TGTGCCAGCTCACCCTCGGGAGTTTCTGAGACCCAGTACTTC | NA | TRBJ2-5 | once | TRBV18
CAWSASPGVNNSPLHF | TGTGCCTGGAGTGCCTCACCAGGGGTTAATAATTCACCCCTCCACTTT | NA | TRBJ1-6 | NA | TRBV30
CASSPRQGYGYTF | TGTGCCAGCAGTCCTCGACAGGGGTATGGCTACACCTTC | TRBD1 | TRBJ1-2 | once | TRBV27
CSGIDSGRTEAFF | TGCAGCGGCATAGACAGTGGGAGGACTGAAGCTTTCTTT | NA | TRBJ1-1 | NA | TRBV29-1
CASTEAGRAFF | TGTGCCAGCACCGAGGCCGGTAGGGCTTTCTTT | NA | TRBJ1-1 | few | TRBV6-6
CASSAAGVGQFF | TGTGCCAGCAGCGCCGCGGGGGTGGGGCAGTTCTTC | TRBD2 | TRBJ2-1 | NA | TRBV9
CASSTLTGGRGTIYF | TGTGCCAGCAGCACACTTACAGGGGGCCGGGGGACCATATATTTT | TRBD1 | TRBJ1-3 | NA | TRBV5-5
CASSLTGTNSSPLHF | TGTGCCAGCAGCTTAACAGGGACAAATTCTTCACCCCTCCACTTT | NA | TRBJ1-6 | NA | TRBV7-2
CSASQGGYTF | TGCAGTGCGAGCCAGGGTGGGTACACCTTC | NA | TRBJ1-2 | NA | TRBV20-1
CASSINRGYTF | TGTGCCAGCTCAATAAACAGGGGCTACACCTTC | NA | TRBJ1-2 | NA | TRBV18
CASSRRQGANTEAFF | TGTGCCAGCAGCAGAAGACAGGGGGCGAACACTGAAGCTTTCTTT | TRBD1 | TRBJ1-1 | NA | TRBV7-8
CASSPATRGKYGYTF | TGTGCCAGCAGCCCCGCCACCAGGGGGAAGTATGGCTACACCTTC | TRBD1 | TRBJ1-2 | NA | TRBV28
CASSFAAPPSGIHIQYF | TGCGCCAGCAGCTTCGCGGCCCCACCTTCGGGGATCCACATTCAGTACTTC | NA | TRBJ2-4 | NA | TRBV5-1
CASRDRGTDTQYF | TGTGCCAGCCGGGACAGGGGTACAGATACGCAGTATTTT | TRBD1 | TRBJ2-3 | NA | TRBV6-5
CASSLADTQYF | TGCGCCAGCAGCTTGGCGGATACGCAGTATTTT | NA | TRBJ2-3 | NA | TRBV5-1